This T cell receptor beta chain was captured in a study of T cell changes during pregnancy in multiple sclerosis. The data were produced by immunoSEQ multiplex PCR, yet TCRdb's version contains in-frame clones alone and is incomplete. Of more than 50,000 clones in the sample, roughly nine tenths were seen once. Germline V gives CDR1 LNHNV, CDR2 YYDKDF (reference sequence). CDR3 length: 14 amino acids. V lost 1 base, J lost 5 bases, and 11 bases lay in between. Sequenced material: peripheral blood, taken in the first trimester of pregnancy. This TCR was sampled from a female donor in good health, enrolled as a control in a pregnancy study. The chain links TRBV15 to TRBJ2-5; TRBD2 is a possible D gene (5 bases). The CDR3 here is CATSRAAALETQYF. The CDR3 DNA sequence: TGTGCCACCAGCAGAGCAGCGGCCCTGGAGACCCAGTACTTC. Variable domain in full (rest from reference TRBV15 and TRBJ2-5): DAMVIQNPRYQVTQFGKPVTLSCSQTLNHNVMYWYQQKSSQAPKLLFHYYDKDFNNEADTPDNFQSRRPNTSFCFLDIRSPGLGDTAMYLCATSRAAALETQYFGPGTRLLVL.